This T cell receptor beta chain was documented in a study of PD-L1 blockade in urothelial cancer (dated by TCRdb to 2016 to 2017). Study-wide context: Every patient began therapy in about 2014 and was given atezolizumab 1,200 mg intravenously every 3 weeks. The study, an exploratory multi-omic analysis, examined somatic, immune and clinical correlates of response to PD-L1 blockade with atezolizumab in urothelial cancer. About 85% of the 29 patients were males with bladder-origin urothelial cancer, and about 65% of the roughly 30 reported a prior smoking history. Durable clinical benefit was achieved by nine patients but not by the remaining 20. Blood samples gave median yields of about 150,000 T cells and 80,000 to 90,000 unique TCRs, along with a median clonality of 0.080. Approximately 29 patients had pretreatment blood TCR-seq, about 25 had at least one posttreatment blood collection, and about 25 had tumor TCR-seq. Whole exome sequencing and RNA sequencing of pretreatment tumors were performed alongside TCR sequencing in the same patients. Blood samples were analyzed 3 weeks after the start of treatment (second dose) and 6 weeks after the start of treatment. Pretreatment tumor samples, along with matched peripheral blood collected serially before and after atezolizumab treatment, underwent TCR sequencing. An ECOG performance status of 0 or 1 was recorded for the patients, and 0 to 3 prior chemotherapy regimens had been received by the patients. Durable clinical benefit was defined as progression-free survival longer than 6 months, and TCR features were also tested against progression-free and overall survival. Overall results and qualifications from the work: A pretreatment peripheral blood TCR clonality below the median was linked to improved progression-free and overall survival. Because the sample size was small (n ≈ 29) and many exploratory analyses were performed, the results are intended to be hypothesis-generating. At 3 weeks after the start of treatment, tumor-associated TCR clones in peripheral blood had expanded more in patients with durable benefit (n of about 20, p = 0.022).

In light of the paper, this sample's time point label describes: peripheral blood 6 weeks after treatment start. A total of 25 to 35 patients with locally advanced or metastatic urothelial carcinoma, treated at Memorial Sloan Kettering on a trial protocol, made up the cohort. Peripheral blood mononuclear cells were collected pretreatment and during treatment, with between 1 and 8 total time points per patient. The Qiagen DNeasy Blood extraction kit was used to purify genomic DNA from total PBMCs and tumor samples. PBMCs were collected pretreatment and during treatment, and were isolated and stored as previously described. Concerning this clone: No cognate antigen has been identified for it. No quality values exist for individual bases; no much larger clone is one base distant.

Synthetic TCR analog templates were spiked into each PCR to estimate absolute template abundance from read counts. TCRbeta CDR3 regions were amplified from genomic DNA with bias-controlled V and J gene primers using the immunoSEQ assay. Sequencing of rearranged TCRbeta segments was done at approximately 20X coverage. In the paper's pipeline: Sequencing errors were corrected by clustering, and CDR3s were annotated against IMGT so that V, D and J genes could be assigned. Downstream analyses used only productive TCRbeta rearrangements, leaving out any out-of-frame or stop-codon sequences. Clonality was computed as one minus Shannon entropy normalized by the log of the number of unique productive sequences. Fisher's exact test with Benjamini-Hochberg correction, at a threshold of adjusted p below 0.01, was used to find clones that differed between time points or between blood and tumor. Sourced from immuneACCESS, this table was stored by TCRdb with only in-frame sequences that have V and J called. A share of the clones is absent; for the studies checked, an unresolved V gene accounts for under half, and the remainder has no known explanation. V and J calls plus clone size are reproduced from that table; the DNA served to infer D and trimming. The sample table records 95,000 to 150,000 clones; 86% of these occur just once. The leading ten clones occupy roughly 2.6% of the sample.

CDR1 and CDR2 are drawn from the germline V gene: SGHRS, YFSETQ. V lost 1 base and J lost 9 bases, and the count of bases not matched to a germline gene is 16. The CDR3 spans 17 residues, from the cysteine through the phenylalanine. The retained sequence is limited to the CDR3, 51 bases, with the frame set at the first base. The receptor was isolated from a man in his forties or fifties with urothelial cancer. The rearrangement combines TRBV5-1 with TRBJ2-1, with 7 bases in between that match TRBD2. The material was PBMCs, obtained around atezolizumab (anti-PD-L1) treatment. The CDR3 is CASSLNFYREERVEQFF. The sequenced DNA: TGCGCCAGCAGCTTGAATTTTTACCGGGAGGAGAGGGTTGAGCAGTTCTTC.